Below, 9 T cell receptor beta chains from the same sample are listed, as sequenced in a study of Graves' ophthalmopathy and Graves' hyperthyroidism. The TCR beta CDR3 regions underwent amplification from RNA transcripts. RT-PCR was first run with HTBI primers, then multiplex PCR in a second round. One entry per CDR3 protein, called by TCRdb with MiXCR from the multiplex PCR reads. The table shows hundreds of thousands of distinct CDR3 sequences, with around 21% occurring only once. The sequenced sample consisted of peripheral blood. The receptors shown here come from a woman between 18 and 29 years old with stable Graves' hyperthyroidism.

This clonotype was counted many times. This chain uses TRBV11-2 with TRBJ1-1; D remains unclear. From germline, CDR1 is SGHAT and CDR2 FQNNGV. CDR3 length: 11 residues. V was trimmed by 2 bases and J by 10 bases, leaving 8 bases between them. The CDR3 DNA reads as TGTGCCAGCAGCTTATACAAGGGAGCTTTCTTT. It encodes CASSLYKGAFF.

This clonotype was counted a few times. V and J are TRBV13 and TRBJ2-7; D perhaps matches TRBD1 (5 bases). The CDR3 extends over 14 amino acids. Deletions cut 1 base from V and 5 bases from J, with 12 bases between. The germline CDR1 and CDR2 sequences are PRHDT and FYEKMQ (reference sequence). CDR3 sequence: CASSLAPGSDEQYF. The CDR3 region has the DNA TGTGCCAGCAGCTTAGCTCCAGGGTCGGACGAGCAGTACTTC.

This clonotype was seen ten or more times. The chain joins TRBV2 to TRBJ2-7; D is tentatively TRBD1 or TRBD2 (6 bases each). Between the trimmed V and J ends, which lost 2 bases and 4 bases, there was a span of 12 bases. The CDR3 sequence is 14 residues long. Germline values: CDR1 SNHLY, CDR2 FYNNEI. CDR3 sequence: CASSEMGGQYEQYF. In nucleotides, the CDR3 is TGTGCCAGCAGTGAAATGGGGGGCCAATACGAGCAGTACTTC.

Turning to this clonotype: One end of the junction fails to match germline, which may point to a read error. This chain connects TRBV12-3 or TRBV12-4 to TRBJ2-5; D call uncertain. CDR3 length equals 11 residues. The DNA of the CDR3 is TGTGCCAGCAGTTTCGTCGAGACCCGGTACTTC. Translated: CASSFVETRYF.

Ten or more counts support this clonotype. The chain has TRBV20-1 and TRBJ1-2, with 7 bases lining up with TRBD1. V shed 5 bases, J shed 8 bases, and the junction held 11 bases outside the gene matches. CDR3 length: 13 amino acids. The germline CDR1 and CDR2 sequences are DFQATT and SNEGSKA (reference sequence). The CDR3 here is CSASTGQPWGYTF. The CDR3 region has the DNA TGCAGTGCTTCTACGGGACAGCCTTGGGGCTACACCTTC.

Many counts were recorded for this clonotype. CDR3 residues: CASSYRPEGVHEQYF. CDR3 DNA: TGTGCCAGCAGCTACCGTCCCGAAGGGGTCCACGAGCAGTACTTC. This rearrangement joins TRBV3-2 to TRBJ2-7; TRBD1 is taken as the D call from the table, unchecked against the DNA. TRBV3-2 is designated a pseudogene. The CDR3 runs 15 residues.

This clonotype was detected ten times or more. The rearrangement joins TRBV6-1 to TRBJ2-7; D possibly corresponds to TRBD1 (6 bases). CDR3 length: 14 amino acids. Trimming removed 6 bases at V and 4 bases at J, with 16 bases between. The V gene's germline CDR1 is MNHNS and CDR2 SASEGT. The CDR3 coding sequence is TGTGCCAGCAGAACCGGGACATTATCATACGAGCAGTACTTC. Translation: CASRTGTLSYEQYF.

The rearrangement links TRBV20-1 to TRBJ1-1; no definite D call. The CDR3 runs to 14 residues. Germline CDR1 and CDR2: DFQATT and SNEGSKA (reference sequence). The V and J ends lost 4 bases and 5 bases respectively, with 17 bases between them. The CDR3 loop is CSATPRTGRTEAFF. The CDR3 DNA follows: TGCAGTGCTACCCCACGGACGGGAAGGACTGAAGCTTTCTTT.

On this clonotype: Just one base apart from a much larger clone, this may be a read error. The genes are TRBV28 and TRBJ2-5; D might be TRBD2 (6 bases). Germline lookup yields CDR1 MDHEN and CDR2 SYDVKM. The CDR3 is 14 residues long. The CDR3 DNA follows: TGTGCCAGCAGTGCGGGACTTCTACAAGAGACCAAGTACTTC. The encoded protein is CASSAGLLQETKYF.